A selection of T cell receptor beta chains follows, all from one sample in a study of T cell responses to AZD1222 COVID-19 vaccine. Assay: immunoSEQ multiplex PCR; the TCRdb copy retains only in-frame clones and omits some. The sample lists more than 95,000 clones; 92% were seen once. The sample was peripheral blood, taken on day 0 of AZD1222 vaccination. Receptor source: an adult in good health. Each CDR3 is given with its conserved first and last residue. A D gene is named only where the DNA matches it firmly. Some rows have no size entry. The others give once, few or many, or a class for an expanded clone.

D	V	size	J	DNA	CDR3
-	TRBV25-1	-	TRBJ1-2	TGTGCCAGCAGTGAATGGAGGACATCTTTTACGGGTGGCTACACCTTC	CASSEWRTSFTGGYTF
-	TRBV2	once	TRBJ2-7	TGTGCCAGCAGTCTCGGCGAGCAGTACTTC	CASSLGEQYF
-	TRBV6-1	-	TRBJ2-7	TGTGCCAGCAGTGACGTGGGACCCTCCTACGAGCAGTACTTC	CASSDVGPSYEQYF
-	TRBV27	-	TRBJ1-1	TGTGCCAGCAGTTTAATGGGTATGAACACTGAAGCTTTCTTT	CASSLMGMNTEAFF
TRBD1	TRBV19	-	TRBJ1-1	TGTGCCAGTAGTAAAGGGACAGGGGGCAGATACACTGAAGCTTTCTTT	CASSKGTGGRYTEAFF
-	TRBV6-5	once	TRBJ2-5	TGTGCCAGCAGGTTCGGGCATTTCGGGGAAGAGACCCAGTACTTC	CASRFGHFGEETQYF
TRBD2	TRBV5-4	-	TRBJ2-7	TGTGCCAGCAGCTTGGAGCTAGCGGCCTACGAGCAGTACTTC	CASSLELAAYEQYF
-	TRBV19	-	TRBJ2-1	TGTGCCAGTAGACAGGGTAACGAGGGTGAGCAGTTCTTC	CASRQGNEGEQFF
-	TRBV20-1	-	TRBJ1-1	TGCAGTGCCAGTGGGCAGGGCCTTATGAACACTGAAGCTTTCTTT	CSASGQGLMNTEAFF
-	TRBV18	-	TRBJ2-1	TGTGCCAGCTCAGCGGACACCGGCTCCTACAATGAGCAGTTCTTC	CASSADTGSYNEQFF
-	TRBV2	once	TRBJ2-1	TGTGCCAGCATAGGGCAGTTCTTC	CASIGQFF
-	TRBV5-4	-	TRBJ2-2	TGTGCCAGCAGCTTGGCCAGGGGAGGCACCGGGGAGCTGTTTTTT	CASSLARGGTGELFF
-	TRBV4-2	once	TRBJ2-1	TGTGCCAGCAGCCAGGCGCCAACCGGGGAGGCTACGTACAATGAGCAGTTCTTC	CASSQAPTGEATYNEQFF
-	TRBV29-1	-	TRBJ2-2	TGCAGCGTCCGTGACACCGGGGAGCTGTTTTTT	CSVRDTGELFF
TRBD1	TRBV5-1	few	TRBJ1-4	TGCGCCAGCAGCTTGTGGGGACAGGGTGAAGAACTGTTTTTT	CASSLWGQGEELFF
TRBD1	TRBV30	-	TRBJ1-1	TGTGCCTGGAGCTACGGACAGGGAACCACTGAAGCTTTCTTT	CAWSYGQGTTEAFF
TRBD1	TRBV5-4	-	TRBJ2-1	TGTGCCAGCAGTCGGACAGGCGTACCCTACAATGAGCAGTTCTTC	CASSRTGVPYNEQFF
-	TRBV7-2	-	TRBJ1-5	TGTGCCAGCAGCTTAGGGTTGAGCAATCAGCCCCAGCATTTT	CASSLGLSNQPQHF
TRBD1	TRBV24-1	-	TRBJ2-3	TGTGCCACCAGTGACCCTAGACAGGGAGGCACAGATACGCAGTATTTT	CATSDPRQGGTDTQYF
TRBD2	TRBV5-1	-	TRBJ2-1	TGCGCCAGCAGCCCGCCTCTAGCGGGAGGGCCGAATGAGCAGTTCTTC	CASSPPLAGGPNEQFF
-	TRBV27	-	TRBJ2-2	TGTGCCAGCGCGGACCGTAACACCGGGGAGCTGTTTTTT	CASADRNTGELFF
TRBD2	TRBV6-4	-	TRBJ2-2	TGTGCCAGCAGTGACCCTAGCGGAATGGGAGTTGAGTTGGTCGGGGAGCTGTTTTTT	CASSDPSGMGVELVGELFF
-	TRBV5-4	-	TRBJ2-3	TGTGCCAGCAGCTTGGAGGGCACAGATACGCAGTATTTT	CASSLEGTDTQYF
-	TRBV30	once	TRBJ2-7	TGTGCCTGGAGTGTACCCCCCTTCTCCTACGAGCAGTACTTC	CAWSVPPFSYEQYF
-	TRBV4-1	-	TRBJ1-5	TGCGCCAGCAGCCAAGATTCCTTTGCCTATCAGCCCCAGCATTTT	CASSQDSFAYQPQHF
-	TRBV2	-	TRBJ1-1	TGTGCCAGCAGTGAAGGGTTTAGTGGCCGTGGGAACACTGAAGCTTTCTTT	CASSEGFSGRGNTEAFF
TRBD2	TRBV9	-	TRBJ2-1	TGTGCCAGCAGCCCCCGACTAGCGGGAGTATACAATGAGCAGTTCTTC	CASSPRLAGVYNEQFF
TRBD1	TRBV30	-	TRBJ1-5	TGTGCCTGGGGACAGGGGTTTCATCAGCCCCAGCATTTT	CAWGQGFHQPQHF
-	TRBV5-5	-	TRBJ1-3	TGTGCCAGCAGCTTGGCCGGTCGGGCCCTCGCTGGAAACACCATATATTTT	CASSLAGRALAGNTIYF
-	TRBV5-1	-	TRBJ1-1	TGCGCCAGCAGCATTCCTACCGGATCGGAAGCTTTCTTT	CASSIPTGSEAFF
TRBD1	TRBV10-3	-	TRBJ2-7	TGTGCCATCAGTTCCCCGGGACAGGGAGCGGGAGAGCAGTACTTC	CAISSPGQGAGEQYF
-	TRBV13	-	TRBJ1-1	TGTGCCAGCAGCCGTCACAGTGGAGCTTTCTTT	CASSRHSGAFF
-	TRBV9	once	TRBJ1-3	TGTGCCAGCAGCGTAGCTCGACGCGGAAACACCATATATTTT	CASSVARRGNTIYF
TRBD1	TRBV30	-	TRBJ1-1	TGTGCCTGGGGAGAACAGGGGGCCACTGAAGCTTTCTTT	CAWGEQGATEAFF
-	TRBV19	-	TRBJ1-1	TGTGCCAGTAGTAAGGGCCGGAACACTGAAGCTTTCTTT	CASSKGRNTEAFF
TRBD2	TRBV7-9	once	TRBJ2-2	TGTGCCAGCAGCTCTGTGGGCGGGAGAAGGACCGGGGAGCTGTTTTTT	CASSSVGGRRTGELFF
-	TRBV27	-	TRBJ2-7	TGTGCCAGCAGCCTACATTCAGGGGCCCCCTACGAGCAGTACTTC	CASSLHSGAPYEQYF
TRBD1	TRBV7-3	-	TRBJ2-1	TGTGCCAGCAGCGCCCAGCCGGACAGGGCCAATGAGCAGTTCTTC	CASSAQPDRANEQFF
-	TRBV4-2	-	TRBJ1-1	TGTGCCAGCAGCCATCTAGACAGGAACACTGAAGCTTTCTTT	CASSHLDRNTEAFF
-	TRBV28	-	TRBJ1-1	TGTGCCAGCAGTTTAGATGGACCGAACACTGAAGCTTTCTTT	CASSLDGPNTEAFF
-	TRBV5-5	-	TRBJ2-7	TGTGCCAGCAGCTCGGACGGATCCTACGAGCAGTACTTC	CASSSDGSYEQYF
-	TRBV25-1	-	TRBJ2-5	TGTGCCAGCAGTGAGGGGGTCGGCCCAGAGACCCAGTACTTC	CASSEGVGPETQYF
-	TRBV30	-	TRBJ2-6	TGTGCCTGGAAGGCGGATAAAAACGTCCTGACTTTC	CAWKADKNVLTF
-	TRBV29-1	once	TRBJ2-7	TGCAGCGTCGGGGTAGGTCTCTACGAGCAGTACTTC	CSVGVGLYEQYF
-	TRBV28	-	TRBJ1-2	TGTGCCAGCAGTTTTGGCGCGGACCGCTACACCTTC	CASSFGADRYTF
-	TRBV6-6	-	TRBJ2-1	TGTGCCAGCAGCCCAAGGGGGTTAGCGGACTACAATGAGCAGTTCTTC	CASSPRGLADYNEQFF
-	TRBV2	-	TRBJ1-1	TGTGCCAGCATCCACCGGGGGGGTGACACTGAAGCTTTCTTT	CASIHRGGDTEAFF
-	TRBV9	-	TRBJ1-5	TGTGCCAGCAGCCGGGGGCCCAATCAGCCCCAGCATTTT	CASSRGPNQPQHF
-	TRBV7-9	-	TRBJ1-1	TGTGCCAGCAGCCGACGCGGGGGGACTGAAGCTTTCTTT	CASSRRGGTEAFF
TRBD1	TRBV4-1	-	TRBJ2-7	TGCGCCAGCAGCTACCGGACAGGGGCCGCCATAGACGAGCAGTACTTC	CASSYRTGAAIDEQYF
-	TRBV5-8	-	TRBJ1-2	TGTGCCAGCAGCTTTGTGAGAACTATCTCTAACTATGGCTACACCTTC	CASSFVRTISNYGYTF
-	TRBV3-1/TRBV3-2	-	TRBJ2-7	TGTGCCAGCAGCCCTAGGGAAACCTACGAGCAGTACTTC	CASSPRETYEQYF
-	TRBV15	-	TRBJ1-2	TGTGCCACCAGCAGAGGAACATTATATGGCTACACCTTC	CATSRGTLYGYTF
TRBD1	TRBV9	-	TRBJ1-1	TGTGCCAGCAGCGTAGGGTCACAGGGGACTCAAGCTTTCTTT	CASSVGSQGTQAFF